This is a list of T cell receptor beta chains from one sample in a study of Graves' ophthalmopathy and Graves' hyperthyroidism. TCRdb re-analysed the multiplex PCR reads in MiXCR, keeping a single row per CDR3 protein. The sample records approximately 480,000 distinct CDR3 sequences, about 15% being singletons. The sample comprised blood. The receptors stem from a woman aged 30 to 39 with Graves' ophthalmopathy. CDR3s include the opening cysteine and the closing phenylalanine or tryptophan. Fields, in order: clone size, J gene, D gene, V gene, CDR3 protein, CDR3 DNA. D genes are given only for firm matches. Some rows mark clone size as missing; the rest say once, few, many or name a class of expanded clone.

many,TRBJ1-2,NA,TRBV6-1,CASRAGGYTF,TGTGCCAGCAGGGCCGGGGGGTACACCTTC
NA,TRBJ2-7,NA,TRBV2,CASSISSIREEQYF,TGTGCCAGCAGCATTTCCTCAATCCGGGAAGAGCAGTACTTC
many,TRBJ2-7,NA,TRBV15,CATSRVEDTRQYF,TGTGCCACCAGCAGGGTAGAAGATACACGGCAGTACTTC
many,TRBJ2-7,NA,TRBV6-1,CASRRDWGRLQDEQYF,TGTGCCAGCAGGCGAGATTGGGGGCGACTTCAAGACGAGCAGTACTTC
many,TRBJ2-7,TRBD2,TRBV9,CASSVELAGNEQYF,TGTGCCAGCAGCGTAGAGCTAGCGGGAAACGAGCAGTACTTC
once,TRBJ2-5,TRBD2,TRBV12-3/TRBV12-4,CASSLTSGRREETQYF,TGTGCCAGCAGTTTGACTAGCGGGAGAAGGGAAGAGACCCAGTACTTC
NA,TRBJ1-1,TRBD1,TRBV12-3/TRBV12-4,CASSLTGDRVAFF,TGTGCCAGCAGTTTGACCGGGGACAGGGTGGCTTTCTTT
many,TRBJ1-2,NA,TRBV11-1,CASSLARRGPIRYGYTF,TGTGCCAGCAGCTTAGCCCGAAGAGGACCGATCCGATATGGCTACACCTTC
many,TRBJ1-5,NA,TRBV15,CATSRDKGGQPQHF,TGTGCCACCAGCAGGGACAAGGGGGGTCAGCCCCAGCATTTT
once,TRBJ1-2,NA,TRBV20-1,CSARSPGGYTF,TGCAGTGCTAGATCTCCGGGAGGCTACACCTTC
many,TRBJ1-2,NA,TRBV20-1,CSARDHSGYGYTF,TGCAGTGCTAGAGACCACTCGGGCTATGGCTACACCTTC
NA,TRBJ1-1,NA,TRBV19,CASLSRDFLNTEAFF,TGTGCCAGTCTTTCAAGGGACTTTCTGAACACTGAAGCTTTCTTT
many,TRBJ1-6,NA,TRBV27,CASSGRFANSPLHF,TGTGCCAGCAGTGGCAGGTTCGCGAACTCACCCCTCCACTTT
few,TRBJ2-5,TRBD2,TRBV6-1,CASRGLAGAGETQYF,TGTGCCAGCAGGGGTCTAGCGGGAGCAGGGGAGACCCAGTACTTC
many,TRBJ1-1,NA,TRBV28,CASSPSGNTEAFF,TGTGCCAGCAGCCCTTCTGGGAACACTGAAGCTTTCTTT